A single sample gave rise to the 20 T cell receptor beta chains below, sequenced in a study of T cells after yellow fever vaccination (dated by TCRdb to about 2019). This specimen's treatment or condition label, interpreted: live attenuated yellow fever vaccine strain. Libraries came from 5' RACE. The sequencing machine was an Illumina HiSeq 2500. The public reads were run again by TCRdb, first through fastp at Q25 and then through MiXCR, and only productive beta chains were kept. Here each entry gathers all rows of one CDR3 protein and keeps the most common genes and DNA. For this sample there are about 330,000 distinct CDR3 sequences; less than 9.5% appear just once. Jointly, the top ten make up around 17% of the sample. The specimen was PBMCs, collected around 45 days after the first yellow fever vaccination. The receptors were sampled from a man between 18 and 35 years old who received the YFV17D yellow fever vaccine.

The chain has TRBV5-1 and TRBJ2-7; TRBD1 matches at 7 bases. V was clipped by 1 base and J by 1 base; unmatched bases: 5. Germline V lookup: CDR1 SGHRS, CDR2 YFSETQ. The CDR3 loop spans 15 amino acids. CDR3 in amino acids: CASSLFTGESYEQYF. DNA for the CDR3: TGCGCCAGCAGCTTGTTCACAGGGGAATCCTACGAGCAGTACTTC.

CDR3 in DNA: TGCAGTGCTAGAGATCTCGGGGGGCCCTACTACAATGAGCAGTTCTTC. Protein sequence: CSARDLGGPYYNEQFF. This chain connects TRBV20-1 to TRBJ2-1, with a weak D call TRBD2 (7 bases). Germline-derived CDR1 and CDR2 are DFQATT and SNEGSKA (reference sequence). V lost 0 bases to trimming and J lost 3 bases, with 15 bases between them. The CDR3 has 16 amino acids.

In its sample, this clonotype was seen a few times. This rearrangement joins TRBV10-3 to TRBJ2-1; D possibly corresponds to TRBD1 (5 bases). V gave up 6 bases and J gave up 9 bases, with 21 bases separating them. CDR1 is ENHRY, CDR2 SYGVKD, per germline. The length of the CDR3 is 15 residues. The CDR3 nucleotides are TGTGCCATCAGGGATATGTGGACATCGCTCAGTGAGCAGTTCTTC. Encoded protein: CAIRDMWTSLSEQFF.

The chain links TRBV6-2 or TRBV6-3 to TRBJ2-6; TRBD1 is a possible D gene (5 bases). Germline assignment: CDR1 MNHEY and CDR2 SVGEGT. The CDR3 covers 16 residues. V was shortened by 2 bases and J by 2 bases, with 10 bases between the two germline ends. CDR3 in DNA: TGTGCCAGCAGTTACCCTCCAGGGACTGGGGCCAACGTCCTGACTTTC. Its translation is CASSYPPGTGANVLTF.

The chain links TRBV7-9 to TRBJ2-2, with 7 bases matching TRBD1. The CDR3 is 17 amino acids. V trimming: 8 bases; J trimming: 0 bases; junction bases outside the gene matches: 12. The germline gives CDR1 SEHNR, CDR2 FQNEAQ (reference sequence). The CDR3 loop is CASPIYRTGPNTGELFF. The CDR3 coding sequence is TGTGCCAGCCCCATTTATCGGACAGGACCGAACACCGGGGAGCTGTTTTTT.

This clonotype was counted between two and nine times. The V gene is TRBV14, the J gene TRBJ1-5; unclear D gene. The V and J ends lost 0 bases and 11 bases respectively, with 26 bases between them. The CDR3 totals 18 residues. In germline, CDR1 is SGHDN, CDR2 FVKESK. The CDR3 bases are TGTGCCAGCAGCCAAGAAGAAGGCAATGGTGTAGGATTTTTGGCCCAGCATTTT. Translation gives CASSQEEGNGVGFLAQHF.

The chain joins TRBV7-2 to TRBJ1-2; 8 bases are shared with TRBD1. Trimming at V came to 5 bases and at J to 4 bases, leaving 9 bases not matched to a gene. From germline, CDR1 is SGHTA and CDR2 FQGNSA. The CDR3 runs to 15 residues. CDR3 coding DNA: TGTGCCAGCAGCACACTCAGGGGGCGCGGCTATGGCTACACCTTC. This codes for CASSTLRGRGYGYTF.

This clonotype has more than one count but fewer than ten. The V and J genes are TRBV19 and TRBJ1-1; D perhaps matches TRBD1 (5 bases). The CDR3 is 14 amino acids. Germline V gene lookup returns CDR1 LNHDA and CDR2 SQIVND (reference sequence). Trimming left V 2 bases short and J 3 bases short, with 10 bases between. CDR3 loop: CASSIRGADTEAFF. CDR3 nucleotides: TGTGCCAGTAGTATACGAGGGGCCGACACTGAAGCTTTCTTT. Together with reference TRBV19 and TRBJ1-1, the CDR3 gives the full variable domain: DGGITQSPKYLFRKEGQNVTLSCEQNLNHDAMYWYRQDPGQGLRLIYYSQIVNDFQKGDIAEGYSVSREKKESFPLTVTSAQKNPTAFYLCASSIRGADTEAFFGQGTRLTVV.

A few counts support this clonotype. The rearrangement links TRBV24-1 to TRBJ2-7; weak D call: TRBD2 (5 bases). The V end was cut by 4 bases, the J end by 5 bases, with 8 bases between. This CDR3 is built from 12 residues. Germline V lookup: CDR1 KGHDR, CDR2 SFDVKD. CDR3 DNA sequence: TGTGCCACCAGTGACACGGGGAACGAGCAGTACTTC. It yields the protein CATSDTGNEQYF.

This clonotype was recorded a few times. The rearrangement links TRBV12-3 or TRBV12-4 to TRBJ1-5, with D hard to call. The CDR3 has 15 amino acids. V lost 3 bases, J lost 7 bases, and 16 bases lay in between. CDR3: CASSLGDGRRQPQHF. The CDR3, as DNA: TGTGCCAGCAGTTTGGGAGACGGACGACGACAGCCCCAGCATTTT.

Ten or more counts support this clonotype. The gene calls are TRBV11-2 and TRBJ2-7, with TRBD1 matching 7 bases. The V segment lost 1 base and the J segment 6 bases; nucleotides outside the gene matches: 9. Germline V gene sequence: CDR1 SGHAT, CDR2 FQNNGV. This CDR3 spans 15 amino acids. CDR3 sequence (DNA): TGTGCCAGCAGCTTAGGGCCGGGACAGTACGCCGAGCAGTACTTC. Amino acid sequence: CASSLGPGQYAEQYF.

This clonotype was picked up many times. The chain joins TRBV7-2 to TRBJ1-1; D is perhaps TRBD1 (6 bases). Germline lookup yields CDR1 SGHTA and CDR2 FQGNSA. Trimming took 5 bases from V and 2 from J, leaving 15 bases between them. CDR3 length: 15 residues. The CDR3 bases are TGTGCCAGCAGCGACGACAGGACAGCCAACACTGAAGCTTTCTTT. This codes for CASSDDRTANTEAFF.

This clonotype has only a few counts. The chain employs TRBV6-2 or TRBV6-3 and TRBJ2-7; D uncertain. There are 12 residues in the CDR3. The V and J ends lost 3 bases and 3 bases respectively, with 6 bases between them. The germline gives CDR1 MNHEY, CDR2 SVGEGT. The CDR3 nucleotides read TGTGCCAGCAGTTATGATGGCTACGAGCAGTACGTC. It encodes CASSYDGYEQYV.

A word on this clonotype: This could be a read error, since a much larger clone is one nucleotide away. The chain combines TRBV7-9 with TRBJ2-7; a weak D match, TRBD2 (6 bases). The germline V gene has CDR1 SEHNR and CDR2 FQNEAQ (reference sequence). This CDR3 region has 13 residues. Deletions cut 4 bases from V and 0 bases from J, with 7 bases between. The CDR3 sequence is CASSSRGSYEQYV. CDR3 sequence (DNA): TGTGCCAGCAGCTCGCGGGGCTCCTACGAGCAGTACGTC.

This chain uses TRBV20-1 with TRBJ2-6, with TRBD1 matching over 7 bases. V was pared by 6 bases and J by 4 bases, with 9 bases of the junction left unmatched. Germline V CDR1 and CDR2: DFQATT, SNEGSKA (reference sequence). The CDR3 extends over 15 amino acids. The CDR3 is CSATQGIRGANVLTF. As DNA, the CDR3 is TGCAGTGCCACACAGGGGATTCGGGGGGCCAACGTCCTGACTTTC.

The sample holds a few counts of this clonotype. Here the CDR3 reads CASSYDGGGYGYTF. The DNA for the CDR3 is TGTGCCAGCAGTTATGATGGTGGCGGCTATGGCTACACCTTC. The chain couples TRBV6-5 to TRBJ1-2; D is unresolved. CDR1 is MNHEY and CDR2 is SVGAGI in the germline V gene. The V end was cut by 3 bases, the J end by 4 bases, with 12 bases between. The CDR3 runs to 14 residues.

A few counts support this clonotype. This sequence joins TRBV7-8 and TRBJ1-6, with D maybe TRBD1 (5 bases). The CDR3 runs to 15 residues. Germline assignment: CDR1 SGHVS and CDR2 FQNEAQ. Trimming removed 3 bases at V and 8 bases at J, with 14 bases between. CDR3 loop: CASSFFGGRDSPLHF. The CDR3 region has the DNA TGTGCCAGCAGCTTCTTTGGGGGAAGGGATTCACCCCTCCACTTT.

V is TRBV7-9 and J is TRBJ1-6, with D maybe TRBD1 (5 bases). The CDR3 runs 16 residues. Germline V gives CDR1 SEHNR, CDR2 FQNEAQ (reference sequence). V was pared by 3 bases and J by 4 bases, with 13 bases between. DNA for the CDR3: TGTGCCAGCAGCTTTTTGGGGGTGGGGTATAATTCACCCCTCCACTTT. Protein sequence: CASSFLGVGYNSPLHF.

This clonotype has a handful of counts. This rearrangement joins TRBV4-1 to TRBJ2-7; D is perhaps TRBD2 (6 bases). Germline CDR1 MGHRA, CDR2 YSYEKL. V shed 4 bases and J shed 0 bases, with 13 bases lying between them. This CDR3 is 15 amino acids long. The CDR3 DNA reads TGCGCCAGCAGCCCAGGGCGGGGCGGCTCCTACGAGCAGTACTTC. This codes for CASSPGRGGSYEQYF.

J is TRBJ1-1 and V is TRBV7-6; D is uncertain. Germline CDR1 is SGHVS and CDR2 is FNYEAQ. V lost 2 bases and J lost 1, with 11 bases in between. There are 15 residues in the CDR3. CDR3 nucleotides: TGTGCCAGCAGCTTAAGTAGGGCACCGAACACTGAAGCTTTCTTT. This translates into CASSLSRAPNTEAFF. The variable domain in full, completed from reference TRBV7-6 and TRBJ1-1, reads GAGVSQSPRYKVTKRGQDVALRCDPISGHVSLYWYRQALGQGPEFLTYFNYEAQQDKSGLPNDRFSAERPEGSISTLTIQRTEQRDSAMYRCASSLSRAPNTEAFFGQGTRLTVV.